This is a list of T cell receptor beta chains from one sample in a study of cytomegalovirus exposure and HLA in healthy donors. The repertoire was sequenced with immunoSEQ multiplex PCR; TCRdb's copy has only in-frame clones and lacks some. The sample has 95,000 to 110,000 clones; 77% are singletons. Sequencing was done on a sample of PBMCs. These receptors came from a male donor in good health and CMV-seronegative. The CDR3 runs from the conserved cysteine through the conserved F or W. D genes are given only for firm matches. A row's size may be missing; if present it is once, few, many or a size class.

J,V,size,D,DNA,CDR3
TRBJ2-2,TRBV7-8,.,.,TGTGCCAGCAGCGCCGGACAGAAGTTGAACACCGGGGAGCTGTTTTTT,CASSAGQKLNTGELFF
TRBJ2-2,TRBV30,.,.,TGTGCCTGGAGCACATCGAACACCGGGGAGCTGTTTTTT,CAWSTSNTGELFF
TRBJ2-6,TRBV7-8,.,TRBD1,TGTGCCAGCAGCATGACAGGGTGGTTAGGTGGGGCCAACGTCCTGACTTTC,CASSMTGWLGGANVLTF
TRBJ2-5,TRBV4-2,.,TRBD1,TGTGCCAGCAGCCAAACCCGGACAGGGCATGGGACCCAGTACTTC,CASSQTRTGHGTQYF
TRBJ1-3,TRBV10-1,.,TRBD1,TGCGCCAGCAGTCGGGACAGCTCTGGAAACACCATATATTTT,CASSRDSSGNTIYF
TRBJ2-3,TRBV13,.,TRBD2,TGTGCCAGCAGCTACCGCCCTACATCTTTAGCGGGAGTATGGGAAGGCACAGATACGCAGTATTTT,CASSYRPTSLAGVWEGTDTQYF
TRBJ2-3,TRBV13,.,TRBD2,TGTGCCAGCAGCTTAAGCGGGAGACGGGATACGCAGTATTTT,CASSLSGRRDTQYF
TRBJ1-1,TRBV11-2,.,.,TGTGCCAGCAGCTTAGGCGACACCTCGAACACTGAAGCTTTCTTT,CASSLGDTSNTEAFF
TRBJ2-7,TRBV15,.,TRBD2,TGTGCCACCAGCAGAGATCGAGGCGGGAGGGGCTACGAGCAGTACTTC,CATSRDRGGRGYEQYF
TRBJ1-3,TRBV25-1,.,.,TGTGCCAGCAGTCCAGGAAACACCATATATTTT,CASSPGNTIYF
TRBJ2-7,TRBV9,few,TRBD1,TGTGCCAGCAGCGAGGGACAGGGCTCCTACGAGCAGTACTTC,CASSEGQGSYEQYF
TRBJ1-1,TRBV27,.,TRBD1,TGTGCCAGCAGTTTTTCCGGGACAGGGGAATTAGCTTTCTTT,CASSFSGTGELAFF
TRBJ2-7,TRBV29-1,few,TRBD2,TGCAGCGTCCTCCTTCTGGGGGGGAGCGAGCAGTACTTC,CSVLLLGGSEQYF
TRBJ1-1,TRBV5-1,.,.,TGCGCCAGCAGTCTCAGGGGCTCTGAAGCTTTCTTT,CASSLRGSEAFF
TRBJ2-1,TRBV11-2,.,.,TGTGCCAGCAGCTTAGACAGAACTGGGGCAAATGAGCAGTTCTTC,CASSLDRTGANEQFF
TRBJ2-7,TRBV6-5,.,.,TGTGCCAGCAGTTATGGGGGGAGTGGCTACGAGCAGTACTTC,CASSYGGSGYEQYF
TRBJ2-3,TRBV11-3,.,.,TGTGCCAGCAGCCTAAAGCTGACAGGAGTGACAGATACGCAGTATTTT,CASSLKLTGVTDTQYF
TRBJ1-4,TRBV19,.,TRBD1,TGTGCCAGTAGTATCAACTTTGGGACAGGGGGAGTCCAGGAACTGTTTTTT,CASSINFGTGGVQELFF
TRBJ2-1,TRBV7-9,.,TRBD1,TGTGCCAGCAGCCCCCCGACAGGGAGCTCCTACAATGAGCAGTTCTTC,CASSPPTGSSYNEQFF
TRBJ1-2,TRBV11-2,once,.,TGTGCCAGCAGCTCCGTCGGCGCCCCAGGGATTAACTATGGCTACACCTTC,CASSSVGAPGINYGYTF
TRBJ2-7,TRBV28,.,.,TGTGCCAGCAGTTTAGTGGGAGGCCTGTCCTACGAGCAGTACTTC,CASSLVGGLSYEQYF
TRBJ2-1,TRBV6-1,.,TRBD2,TGTGCCAGCTTGAGACTAGCGGGAAAGCATGAGCAGTTCTTC,CASLRLAGKHEQFF
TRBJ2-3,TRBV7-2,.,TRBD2,TGTGCCAGCAGCACTACAACGACTAGCAGGGATCCAGATACGCAGTATTTT,CASSTTTTSRDPDTQYF
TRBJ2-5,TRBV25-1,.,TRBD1,TGTGCCAGCAAAGAGGGGGCGAAAGAGACCCAGTACTTC,CASKEGAKETQYF
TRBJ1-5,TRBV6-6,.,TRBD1,TGTGCCAGCAGTTATACGGGACAGGCAAACAATCAGCCCCAGCATTTT,CASSYTGQANNQPQHF
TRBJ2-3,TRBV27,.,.,TGTGCCAGCAGTTTCCTTCAGGGCACCACAGATACGCAGTATTTT,CASSFLQGTTDTQYF
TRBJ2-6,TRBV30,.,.,TGTGCCTGCGACTTCTCTGGGGCCAACGTCCTGACTTTC,CACDFSGANVLTF
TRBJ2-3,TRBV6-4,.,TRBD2,TGTGCCAGCAGTGACTCAGCGGGAGGGCCCGAAGATACGCAGTATTTT,CASSDSAGGPEDTQYF
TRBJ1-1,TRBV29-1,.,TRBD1,TGCAGCGTCCGACAGGGCGGGGTCGCTGAAGCTTTCTTT,CSVRQGGVAEAFF
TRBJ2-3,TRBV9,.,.,TGTGCCAGCAATGAGGTCGGACGGAAGGGGACGCAGTATTTT,CASNEVGRKGTQYF
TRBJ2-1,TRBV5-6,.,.,TGTGCCAGCAGCTTGGCCGAGACAGCCATGGGTGGAAATGAGCAGTTCTTC,CASSLAETAMGGNEQFF
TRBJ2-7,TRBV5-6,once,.,TGTGCCAGCAGCTTGGACCACTACGAGCAGTACTTC,CASSLDHYEQYF
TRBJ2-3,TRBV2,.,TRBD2,TGTGCCAGCAGTGAAGATGGACTAGCCCCCACAGATACGCAGTATTTT,CASSEDGLAPTDTQYF
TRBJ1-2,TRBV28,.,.,TGTGCCAGCAGATCAGGGAGGGTGAGGGGATCTCGAGTAGGGGGTGGCTACACCTTC,CASRSGRVRGSRVGGGYTF
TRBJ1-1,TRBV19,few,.,TGTGCCAGTAGTACGCAGGCGGGGAACACTGAAGCTTTCTTT,CASSTQAGNTEAFF
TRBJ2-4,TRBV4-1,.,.,TGCGCCAGCAGCCCAGACATCGGGGTCCTGGGCATTCAGTACTTC,CASSPDIGVLGIQYF
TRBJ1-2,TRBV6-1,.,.,TGTGCCAGCAGTGAGTCAGGAAACTATGGCTACACCTTC,CASSESGNYGYTF
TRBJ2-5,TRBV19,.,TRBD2,TGTGCCAGTAGTACCGTTCCAGCGGGAGAGCAAGAGACCCAGTACTTC,CASSTVPAGEQETQYF
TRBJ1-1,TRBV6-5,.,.,TGTGCCAGCAGTTACATGGGCAGGGGAGACACTGAAGCTTTCTTT,CASSYMGRGDTEAFF
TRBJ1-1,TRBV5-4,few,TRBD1,TGTGCCAGCAGGCAACCCGGGACAGGGCTGGCTTTCTTT,CASRQPGTGLAFF
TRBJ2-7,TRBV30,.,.,TGTGCCTGGAGTCCCTGGACTAGTGGGGGCCACGAGCAGTACTTC,CAWSPWTSGGHEQYF
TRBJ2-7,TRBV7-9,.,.,TGTGCCAGCAGCTCCCTAGGGGGGGGTTTGGTGTACGAGCAGTACTTC,CASSSLGGGLVYEQYF
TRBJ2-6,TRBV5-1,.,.,TGCGCCAGCAGCTTGGGTGGGCGCGAGGCCAACGTCCTGACTTTC,CASSLGGREANVLTF
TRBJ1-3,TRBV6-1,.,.,TGTGCCAGCAGTGTACAGGGACAAGGTGGAAACACCATATATTTT,CASSVQGQGGNTIYF
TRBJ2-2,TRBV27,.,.,TGTGCCAGCAGTTTACTCATGGCAGGGCACACCGGGGAGCTGTTTTTT,CASSLLMAGHTGELFF
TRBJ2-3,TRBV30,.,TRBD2,TGTGCCTGGAGTCTAGCGGGTAACGCAGATACGCAGTATTTT,CAWSLAGNADTQYF
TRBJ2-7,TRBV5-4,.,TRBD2,TGTGCCAGCAGGGTGCGGGGGATTGTCTACGAGCAGTACTTC,CASRVRGIVYEQYF